The 26 T cell receptor beta chains in this list originate from one sample, sequenced in a study of response to subunit inactivated influenza vaccine. TCRdb independently ran MiXCR on the RT-PCR reads; one entry per CDR3 protein. This sample has approximately 520,000 distinct CDR3 sequences, with over 25% found just once. Sequences were derived from CD4+ T cells sorted from PBMCs, sampled about 5 days after vaccination. These receptors came from a man aged 50 to 59 who received an inactivated influenza vaccine.

This clonotype was picked up a small number of times. This chain links TRBV4-2 with TRBJ2-3; 9 bases match TRBD2. In germline, CDR1 is LGHNA, CDR2 YNFKEQ. Unmatched junction bases numbered 6, after V lost 0 bases and J lost 5 bases. The CDR3 has 16 amino acids. The CDR3 spells CASSQDGREGIDTQYF. The DNA for the CDR3 is TGTGCCAGCAGCCAAGATGGGCGGGAGGGGATAGATACGCAGTATTTT.

This clonotype was counted a few times. V usage is TRBV10-3 and J usage is TRBJ2-3; 7 bases fit TRBD2. Germline loops: CDR1 ENHRY, CDR2 SYGVKD. Trimming at V came to 4 bases and at J to 6 bases, leaving 16 bases not matched to a gene. The CDR3 consists of 17 residues. CDR3 sequence reads: CAISGGYQGPGRDTQYF. The CDR3 coding sequence is TGTGCCATCAGTGGAGGTTATCAGGGACCCGGGAGGGATACGCAGTATTTT.

The chain carries TRBV30 and TRBJ1-3; D is uncertain. V was cut by 5 bases and J by 4 bases, with 15 bases left in between. Per germline, CDR1 GTSNPN and CDR2 SVGIG (reference sequence). This CDR3 is 14 amino acids long. CDR3 bases: TGTGCCTGGTCTTCCCCTATTTCAGGAAACACCATATATTTT. Its protein is CAWSSPISGNTIYF.

There are a few counts of this clonotype. The V call is TRBV28, the J call TRBJ2-1, with TRBD2 matching 11 bases. V gave up 3 bases and J gave up 8 bases; unmatched junction bases: 6. The V gene's germline CDR1 is MDHEN and CDR2 SYDVKM. CDR3 size: 15 residues. As DNA, the CDR3 is TGTGCCAGCAGTTTTGGGGCTAGCGGGAGGTATGAGCAGTTCTTC. Its translation: CASSFGASGRYEQFF. Variable domain in full (rest from reference TRBV28 and TRBJ2-1): DVKVTQSSRYLVKRTGEKVFLECVQDMDHENMFWYRQDPGLGLRLIYFSYDVKMKEKGDIPEGYSVSREKKERFSLILESASTNQTSMYLCASSFGASGRYEQFFGPGTRLTVL.

The sample holds a few counts of this clonotype. The chain links TRBV28 to TRBJ2-3; D is perhaps TRBD2 (7 bases). Germline lookup yields CDR1 MDHEN and CDR2 SYDVKM. V was clipped by 5 bases and J by 1 base, with 10 bases between them. This CDR3 has 14 residues. This chain's CDR3 is CASSTGRGTDTQYF. The CDR3 coding sequence is TGTGCCAGCAGTACAGGGAGGGGCACAGATACGCAGTATTTT. The variable domain in full, completed from reference TRBV28 and TRBJ2-3, reads DVKVTQSSRYLVKRTGEKVFLECVQDMDHENMFWYRQDPGLGLRLIYFSYDVKMKEKGDIPEGYSVSREKKERFSLILESASTNQTSMYLCASSTGRGTDTQYFGPGTRLTVL.

This rearrangement joins TRBV6-6 to TRBJ2-7; D possibly corresponds to TRBD1 (5 bases). Trimming shortened V by 5 bases and J by 2 bases, and 10 bases separated the two germline ends. The length of the CDR3 is 13 residues. Germline CDR1 reads MNHNY; CDR2 reads SVGAGI (reference sequence). CDR3 in amino acids: CASSATDTYEQYF. For the CDR3, the DNA is TGTGCCAGCAGTGCGACAGACACCTACGAGCAGTACTTC.

This clonotype was seen a handful of times. The J gene is TRBJ2-7, the V gene TRBV20-1; the D gene is possibly TRBD2 (6 bases). Germline V lookup: CDR1 DFQATT, CDR2 SNEGSKA (reference sequence). Deletions cut 1 base from V and 0 bases from J, with 16 bases between. There are 16 residues in the CDR3. The DNA for the CDR3 is TGCAGTGCTAGAGTTTCGTCGGGACTGCGCTCCTACGAGCAGTACTTC. Translated: CSARVSSGLRSYEQYF.

This clonotype was counted a few times. The chain employs TRBV5-1 and TRBJ2-1; 9 nucleotides align to TRBD2. The CDR3 spans 15 residues. Losses at the gene ends were 0 bases for V and 6 bases for J; bases not matched to a gene: 4. Looked up from germline, CDR1 is SGHRS and CDR2 is YFSETQ. The CDR3 DNA sequence: TGCGCCAGCAGCTTGGGGTCTAGCGGGGTCAATGAGCAGTTCTTC. The encoded protein is CASSLGSSGVNEQFF.

The chain employs TRBV7-9 and TRBJ2-3, with 11 positions matching TRBD2. This CDR3 contains 14 residues. Germline CDR1 is SEHNR and CDR2 is FQNEAQ (reference sequence). The trim removed 4 bases at V and 9 bases at J, leaving 6 bases unmatched. The CDR3 DNA sequence: TGTGCCAGCAGCTCCGGGACTAGCGGTTCAACGCAGTATTTT. Protein: CASSSGTSGSTQYF.

This clonotype was seen a few times. The rearrangement links TRBV20-1 to TRBJ2-5; no firm D call. Germline CDR1 and CDR2: DFQATT and SNEGSKA (reference sequence). Trimming removed 0 bases at V and 5 bases at J, with 7 bases between. The CDR3 extends over 12 amino acids. The CDR3 reads CSARDISETQYF. In nucleotides, the CDR3 is TGCAGTGCTAGAGATATATCGGAGACCCAGTACTTC.

The chain is built from TRBV12-3 or TRBV12-4 and TRBJ2-1; tentatively, D is TRBD1 (6 bases). Trimming took 2 bases from V and 10 from J, leaving 9 bases between them. The CDR3 is 12 amino acids. The CDR3 nucleotides are TGTGCCAGCAGTTTAATGAGGGGGGAGCAGTTCTTC. It translates to CASSLMRGEQFF.

J is TRBJ1-2 and V is TRBV7-9; D not resolved. Germline assignment: CDR1 SEHNR and CDR2 FQNEAQ (reference sequence). The V end lost 1 base, the J end lost 2 bases, and 8 bases lay between the germline ends. The CDR3 is 14 amino acids. The CDR3 DNA sequence: TGTGCCAGCAGCTTAGACCAGGCCAACTATGGCTACACCTTC. Amino acids: CASSLDQANYGYTF.

J is TRBJ2-3 and V is TRBV11-2; 12 bases match TRBD2. The CDR3 consists of 21 residues. With 2 bases clipped from V and 2 bases from J, the junction kept 17 bases outside the gene matches. The V gene's germline CDR1 is SGHAT and CDR2 FQNNGV. DNA of the CDR3: TGTGCCAGCAGCTTATTACCGGGACTAGCGGGCAGAAGGGACACCACAGATACGCAGTATTTT. It encodes CASSLLPGLAGRRDTTDTQYF.

This rearrangement joins TRBV18 to TRBJ1-1, with 7 bases fitting TRBD1. The germline gives CDR1 KGHSH, CDR2 LQKENI. The CDR3 is made up of 18 amino acids. The ends lost 0 bases at V and 0 bases at J; junction bases unmatched: 10. The CDR3 sequence: CASSPPNRGVLMNTEAFF. The CDR3 bases are TGTGCCAGCTCACCACCGAACAGGGGAGTGTTAATGAACACTGAAGCTTTCTTT.

This clonotype was found a few times. The rearrangement uses TRBV6-1 and TRBJ1-5; possible D gene TRBD1, 5 bases. V was trimmed by 6 bases and J by 3 bases, leaving 9 bases between them. Germline CDR1 and CDR2: MNHNS and SASEGT. The CDR3 has 13 amino acids. CDR3 region: CASSQGLNQPQHF. CDR3 nucleotides: TGTGCCAGCAGCCAGGGCCTCAATCAGCCCCAGCATTTT.

This clonotype has just a few counts. This sequence joins TRBV5-1 and TRBJ2-1, with D perhaps matching TRBD2 (6 bases). Germline V gives CDR1 SGHRS, CDR2 YFSETQ. The CDR3 loop spans 14 amino acids. The germline V and J ends were trimmed by 0 bases and 6 bases, with 10 bases remaining between them. For the CDR3, the DNA is TGCGCCAGCAGCTTGGCCTGGGGAGGCAATGAGCAGTTCTTC. Encoded protein: CASSLAWGGNEQFF.

This clonotype was seen a handful of times. This chain uses TRBV20-1 with TRBJ2-1; D not certain. CDR3 length: 14 residues. The V and J ends lost 1 base and 4 bases respectively, with 11 bases between them. CDR1 is DFQATT and CDR2 is SNEGSKA in the germline V gene (reference sequence). The CDR3: CSARGAWGYNEQFF. DNA for the CDR3: TGCAGTGCTAGAGGAGCGTGGGGTTACAATGAGCAGTTCTTC.

This clonotype was seen more than once but under ten times. The chain uses TRBV14 and TRBJ1-2, with D possibly being TRBD1 (6 bases). The CDR3 spans 13 residues. CDR1 and CDR2 (germline): SGHDN, FVKESK. Trimming cost V 4 bases and J 4 bases, with 10 bases left between them. CDR3 sequence reads: CASSPPQGYGYTF. CDR3 in DNA: TGTGCCAGCAGCCCCCCACAGGGCTATGGCTACACCTTC.

The chain combines TRBV20-1 with TRBJ2-1; perhaps TRBD2 as D (5 bases). Germline-derived CDR1 and CDR2 are DFQATT and SNEGSKA (reference sequence). The CDR3 length is 12 residues. Trimming left V 6 bases short and J 12 bases short, with 18 bases between. The DNA for the CDR3 is TGCAGTGCCCCGATCTCTAGCTCGGCGCAGTTCTTC. Translating it yields CSAPISSSAQFF.

This chain links TRBV11-2 with TRBJ1-4; D is uncertain. Germline assignment: CDR1 SGHAT and CDR2 FQNNGV. The CDR3 spans 12 residues. Trimming pared 0 bases from V and 8 bases from J, leaving 4 bases between. CDR3 DNA sequence: TGTGCCAGCAGCTTAGAGGGGGAAAAACTGTTTTTT. Translated, it gives CASSLEGEKLFF.

V and J are TRBV12-3 or TRBV12-4 and TRBJ1-6; no firm D call. This CDR3 is 14 amino acids long. Deletions cut 3 bases from V and 7 bases from J, with 10 bases between. The CDR3 here is CASSFNTENSPLHF. The CDR3 nucleotides are TGTGCCAGCAGTTTTAACACAGAAAATTCACCCCTCCACTTT.

This clonotype has a handful of counts. The chain is built from TRBV9 and TRBJ2-1, with TRBD1 matching 8 bases. The V segment lost 6 bases and the J segment 8 bases; nucleotides outside the gene matches: 16. Germline V gene data show CDR1 as SGDLS and CDR2 as YYNGEE. The CDR3 contains 16 residues. The CDR3 loop reads CASNLGTDRGSYEQFF. The CDR3 DNA reads as TGTGCCAGCAACCTTGGGACCGACAGGGGATCCTATGAGCAGTTCTTC.

In its sample, this clonotype was seen a few times. The rearrangement joins TRBV7-2 to TRBJ1-5, with a tentative D call TRBD1 (6 bases). Germline CDR1 reads SGHTA; CDR2 reads FQGNSA. V was shortened by 1 base and J by 4 bases, with 11 bases between the two germline ends. The CDR3 covers 15 residues. The CDR3 region is CASSLDLQGNQPQHF. The CDR3 DNA reads TGTGCCAGCAGCTTAGATTTGCAGGGGAATCAGCCCCAGCATTTT.

V gene TRBV4-1 combines with J gene TRBJ1-5; D is uncertain. The CDR3 runs 15 residues. Between the trimmed V and J ends, which lost 0 bases and 6 bases, there was a span of 12 bases. CDR1 is MGHRA, CDR2 YSYEKL, per germline. The DNA for the CDR3 is TGCGCCAGCAGCCAAGAGGTTTTGGGGATTCAGCCCCAGCATTTT. Its protein is CASSQEVLGIQPQHF.

There are a few counts of this clonotype. The genes are TRBV7-9 and TRBJ2-1; TRBD2 matches at 9 bases. Trimming took 5 bases from V and 8 from J; bases not matched to a gene: 10. The V gene's germline CDR1 is SEHNR and CDR2 FQNEAQ (reference sequence). The CDR3 runs to 15 residues. CDR3 residues: CASSTRGGLVDEQFF. In nucleotides, the CDR3 is TGTGCCAGCAGCACGCGGGGGGGCCTAGTGGATGAGCAGTTCTTC.

The gene calls are TRBV4-1 and TRBJ2-3, with TRBD2 as a possible D gene (5 bases). The CDR3 loop spans 12 amino acids. V shed 2 bases and J shed 6 bases, with 6 bases lying between them. CDR1 MGHRA and CDR2 YSYEKL come from the germline V gene. The CDR3 loop reads CASSQTRDTQYF. The DNA for the CDR3 is TGCGCCAGCAGCCAAACTAGGGATACGCAGTATTTT.